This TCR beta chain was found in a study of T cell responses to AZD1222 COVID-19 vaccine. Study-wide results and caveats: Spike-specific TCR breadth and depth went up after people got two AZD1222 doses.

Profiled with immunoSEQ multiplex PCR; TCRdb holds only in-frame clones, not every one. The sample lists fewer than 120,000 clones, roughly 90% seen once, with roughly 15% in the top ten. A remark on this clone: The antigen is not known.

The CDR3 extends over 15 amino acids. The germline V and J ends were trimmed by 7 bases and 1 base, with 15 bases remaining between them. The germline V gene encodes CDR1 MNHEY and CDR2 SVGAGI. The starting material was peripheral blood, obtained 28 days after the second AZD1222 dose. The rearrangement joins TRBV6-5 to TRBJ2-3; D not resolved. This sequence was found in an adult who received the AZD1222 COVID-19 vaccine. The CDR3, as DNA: TGTGCCAGCACTGCGACTTTTGGAGGCACAGATACGCAGTATTTT. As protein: CASTATFGGTDTQYF.